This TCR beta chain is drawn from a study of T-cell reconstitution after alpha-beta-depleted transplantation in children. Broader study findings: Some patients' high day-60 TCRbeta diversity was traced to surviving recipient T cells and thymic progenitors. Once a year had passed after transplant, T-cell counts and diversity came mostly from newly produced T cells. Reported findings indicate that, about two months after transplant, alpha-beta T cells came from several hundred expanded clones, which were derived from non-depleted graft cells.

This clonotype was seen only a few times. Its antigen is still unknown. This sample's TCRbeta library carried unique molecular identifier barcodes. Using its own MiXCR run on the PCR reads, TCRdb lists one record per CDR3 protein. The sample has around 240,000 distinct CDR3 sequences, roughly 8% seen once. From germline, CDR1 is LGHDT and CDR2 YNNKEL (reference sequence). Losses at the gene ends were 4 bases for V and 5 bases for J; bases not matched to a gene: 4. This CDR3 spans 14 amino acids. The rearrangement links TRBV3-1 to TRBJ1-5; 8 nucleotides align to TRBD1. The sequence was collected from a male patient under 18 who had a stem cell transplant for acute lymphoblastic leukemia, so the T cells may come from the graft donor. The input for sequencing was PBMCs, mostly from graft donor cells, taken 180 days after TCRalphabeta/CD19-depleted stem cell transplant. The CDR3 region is CASSRTGLDQPQHF. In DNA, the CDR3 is TGTGCCAGCAGCCGGACAGGGTTGGATCAGCCCCAGCATTTT.